Listed below are T cell receptor beta chains from one sample, sequenced in a study of regulatory T cells in long-lasting Graves disease. TCRdb redid the calling of the multiplex PCR reads with MiXCR, one entry per CDR3 protein. The repertoire holds fewer than 650,000 distinct CDR3 sequences, with 15% to 20% as singletons. This sample was also put to use in a study of T cells in Graves' hyperthyroidism and ophthalmopathy.

Sample: peripheral blood mononuclear cells (PBMCs), taken at new diagnosis, from a patient treated with antithyroid drugs. The receptor source for this set is a man younger than 30 with Graves disease. Each CDR3 is given with its conserved first and last residue. The D gene is left open where the match is weak. Rows give clone size only sometimes, using once, few, many, or a class for an expanded clone.

V gene,D gene,clone size,J gene,CDR3 DNA,CDR3 protein
TRBV2,TRBD2,few,TRBJ2-1,TGTGCCAGCATTGGGACTAGCGGGGAGCGTCCCTACAATGAGCAGTTCTTC,CASIGTSGERPYNEQFF
TRBV6-2/TRBV6-3,TRBD1,-,TRBJ2-7,TGTGCCAGCAGTTACTCCAGGGGGCGATCCTACGAGCAGTACTTC,CASSYSRGRSYEQYF
TRBV15,TRBD2,many,TRBJ2-7,TGTGCCACCAGCAGAGGCCCCGGGACTAGCGGTTACGAGCAGTACTTC,CATSRGPGTSGYEQYF
TRBV10-3,-,-,TRBJ1-1,TGTGCCATCTCGAGTGGGGGGAACACTGAAGCTTTCTTT,CAISSGGNTEAFF
TRBV7-3,TRBD1,many,TRBJ1-1,TGTGCCAGCAGCTTAACGTGGGGACAGGGAGCTTTCTTT,CASSLTWGQGAFF
TRBV7-2,-,many,TRBJ2-7,TGTGCCAGCAGCCCTCGGACGGGTCGCTCCTACGAGCAGTACTTC,CASSPRTGRSYEQYF
TRBV12-3/TRBV12-4,-,-,TRBJ2-5,TGTGCCAGCAGTCCGGGGGACAGACGAACTCAAGAGACCCAGTACTTC,CASSPGDRRTQETQYF
TRBV20-1,-,-,TRBJ1-1,TGCAGTGCAAGAAGCCGAAGGGGTGGGTCTGAAGCTTTCTTT,CSARSRRGGSEAFF
TRBV2,-,many,TRBJ1-2,TGTGCCAGCAGTTCGTTGGGTTTCTATGGCTACACCTTC,CASSSLGFYGYTF
TRBV12-3/TRBV12-4,-,many,TRBJ2-3,TGTGCCAGCAGTTTAAATACCATGGCGGGGCAGTATTTT,CASSLNTMAGQYF
TRBV7-9,-,many,TRBJ2-3,TGTGCCAGCAGCTCCGGGACCCTCCCGGCCACAGATACGCAGTATTTT,CASSSGTLPATDTQYF
TRBV7-8,-,many,TRBJ2-7,TGTGCCAGCAGCTTGGGCCAGGGGCTATTCTCCTACGAGCAGTACTTC,CASSLGQGLFSYEQYF
TRBV19,TRBD2,-,TRBJ2-1,TGTGCCAGTAGTGCGGCAAGGTTTCGGGACGACATCTATAGCGGGAGGTTATACAATGAGCAGTTCTTC,CASSAARFRDDIYSGRLYNEQFF
TRBV19,TRBD2,few,TRBJ2-1,TGTGCCAGTAGTATGATGACTAGCGACTGGCAGTTCTTC,CASSMMTSDWQFF
TRBV6-2/TRBV6-3,-,many,TRBJ2-7,TGTGCCAGCACCAAGACAGGGCGGGAGTACGAGCAGTACTTC,CASTKTGREYEQYF
TRBV5-6,TRBD2,once,TRBJ2-7,TGTGCCAGCAGCCTAGGGACTAGGTACGAGCAGTACTTC,CASSLGTRYEQYF
TRBV28,-,few,TRBJ1-5,TGTGCCAGCAGTATACCGGGACTTGGAGAGCCCCAGCATTTT,CASSIPGLGEPQHF
TRBV30,-,few,TRBJ2-3,TGTGCCTGGTTGGTCCCAGATACGCAGTATTTT,CAWLVPDTQYF
TRBV4-1,TRBD2,few,TRBJ2-7,TGCGCCAGCAGCCGGGGACTAGCGGGAGCCTACGAGCAGTACTTC,CASSRGLAGAYEQYF
TRBV6-1,TRBD1,many,TRBJ2-7,TGTGCCAGCAGTAGGACAGGGAGCTACGAGCAGTACTTC,CASSRTGSYEQYF
TRBV7-9,-,many,TRBJ2-5,TGTGCCAGCGGTCCGGGGTGGGACCGGTCGGAGACCCAGTACTTC,CASGPGWDRSETQYF
TRBV24-1,TRBD1,few,TRBJ1-5,TGTGCCACCAGTGATTACCCGGACAGGGTTCAGCCCCAGCATTTT,CATSDYPDRVQPQHF
TRBV30,-,-,TRBJ2-1,TGTGCCTGGGGTCACAGCGTCTACAATGAGCAGTTCTTC,CAWGHSVYNEQFF
TRBV20-1,-,few,TRBJ2-1,TGCAGTGCTAGACCAATCGCGGAGTACAATGAGCAGTTCTTC,CSARPIAEYNEQFF
TRBV20-1,-,-,TRBJ2-5,TGCAGTGCCCCGCCGGACGCGACCAAAAGGGAGACCCAGTACTTC,CSAPPDATKRETQYF
TRBV5-5,-,-,TRBJ1-5,TGCGCCAGCAGCTTGGCCCCTTCACAGCATGATCAGCCCCAGCATTTT,CASSLAPSQHDQPQHF
TRBV6-1,TRBD1,few,TRBJ1-4,TGTGCCAGCAGCCACGACAGGGAGGCAGGAAAACTGTTTTTT,CASSHDREAGKLFF
TRBV20-1,-,many,TRBJ2-3,TGCAGTGCTAGGGCTCCATCCGCTCATACGCAGTATTTT,CSARAPSAHTQYF
TRBV10-2,-,-,TRBJ2-1,TGCGCCAGCAGTGAGTCATCAGGGGTCGATTACTCCTACAATGAGCAGTTCTTC,CASSESSGVDYSYNEQFF
TRBV11-2,TRBD2,few,TRBJ2-1,TGTGCCAGCAGCTTAGGGGGGGGGGGGTTTAGGGATGAGCAGTTCTTC,CASSLGGGGFRDEQFF
TRBV5-1,-,many,TRBJ2-3,TGCGCCAGCAGCATTGAGGTGGGGGCAGATACGCAGTATTTT,CASSIEVGADTQYF
TRBV29-1,TRBD1,-,TRBJ2-5,TGCAGCGTACGACGAAACAGGGGGCGGGAGACCCAGTACTTC,CSVRRNRGRETQYF
TRBV20-1,-,-,TRBJ2-5,TGCAGTGCTAGTTTTACTCGAGAGACCCAGTACTTC,CSASFTRETQYF
TRBV5-1,-,few,TRBJ1-5,TGCGCCAGCAGCTTTACCTCTGATAGCAATCAGCCCCAGCATTTT,CASSFTSDSNQPQHF
TRBV5-4,TRBD1,few,TRBJ2-1,TGTGCCAGCAGCTTTTCTGACAGGGGGTACAATGAGCAGTTCTTC,CASSFSDRGYNEQFF
TRBV5-1,-,once,TRBJ2-3,TGCGCCAGCAGCTTGGCCGGAGAGGGCGCGCAGTATTTT,CASSLAGEGAQYF
TRBV10-3,TRBD1,many,TRBJ2-7,TGTGCCATCAGTCCGGGACAGGGACTCTACGAGCAGTACTTC,CAISPGQGLYEQYF
TRBV20-1,-,-,TRBJ1-5,TGCAGTGCTAGCGGGGGCATGGGGCAGCCCCAGCATTTT,CSASGGMGQPQHF
TRBV7-9,-,many,TRBJ2-1,TGTGCCAGCAGCTTCCGAGGGACAATCAATGAGCAGTTCTTC,CASSFRGTINEQFF
TRBV11-2,TRBD2,many,TRBJ2-1,TGTGCCAGCAGCGGACTAGCGGGAATCCGAGGCAATGAGCAGTTCTTC,CASSGLAGIRGNEQFF
TRBV6-2/TRBV6-3,TRBD2,many,TRBJ2-1,TGTGCCAGCAGTTTAGGGACTAGCGGGAGAAAGGAGCAGTTCTTC,CASSLGTSGRKEQFF
TRBV2,-,many,TRBJ1-1,TGTGCCAGCAGTGGGGGCGTTGAAGCTTTCTTT,CASSGGVEAFF
TRBV18,TRBD2,few,TRBJ2-7,TGTGCCAGCCGGACTAGCGGGAGTCGGGAGCAGTACTTC,CASRTSGSREQYF
TRBV20-1,TRBD2,-,TRBJ2-3,TGCAGTGCTAGAATGCCTAGCGGTAACACAGATACGCAGTATTTT,CSARMPSGNTDTQYF
TRBV5-1,TRBD1,many,TRBJ2-7,TGCGCCAGCAGCCCAGAGGGGGACAGAATCTACGAGCAGTACTTC,CASSPEGDRIYEQYF